This T cell receptor beta chain appears in the sequencing data of a study of shared clonotypes between healthy human individuals. Whole-study findings and limits: Represented diversity (both genetic and exposure-history) was limited by the small number of donors.

CDR1 SGHNT and CDR2 YYREEE come from the germline V gene (reference sequence). The CDR3 length is 13 residues. Ten immunoSEQ deep assay plates held the unsorted PBMC DNA. Authors' analysis steps: For the immunoSEQ data, sequences were junction-only without quality scores, so filtering differed. Measured with immunoSEQ multiplex PCR; TCRdb has only the in-frame clones, and not every one. The V and J calls and the clone size are those of that table, but D and trimming were determined from the DNA. Among approximately 500,000 clones, around 85% were seen once, and the ten largest hold roughly 12%. Remarks on this clone: Its antigen is undetermined. One end of the junction fails to match germline, which may point to a read error.

Sequencing was performed on PBMCs. This receptor was taken from a woman in her thirties or forties in good health. Some clones in this sample may be carry-over from other donors' samples. This chain links TRBV5-4 with TRBJ2-1; TRBD1 or TRBD2 may be the D gene (6 bases each). The DNA for the CDR3 is TGTGCCAGCAGCTTGGAGGGGGGCAGTTCACGGATCTTC. Its protein product is CASSLEGGSSRIF.